Detailed here is one T cell receptor (beta chain). The antigen it binds to is not known. No qualities accompany the bases; no much larger clone lies one base away. Receptor amplification or capture employed the immunoSEQ multiplex PCR assay. For the multiplex PCR, a mixture combining 60 forward primers for TCR Vbeta segments and 13 reverse primers for TCR Jbeta segments was used. The CDR3 region of rearranged TCR beta genes was amplified from genomic DNA by a multiplex PCR assay. On the Illumina HiSeq System, the amplified TCR beta libraries were sequenced as 87-base-pair reads. In the paper's pipeline: A later analysis counted tens of millions of unique TCR beta chains across the 670 or so repertoires, and around 9.9 million of these chains were shared by at least two donors. Raw reads were error-corrected and collapsed into unique sequences with a nearest-neighbor algorithm that merged closely related sequences to remove PCR and sequencing errors. V, D and J gene segments were assigned by aligning CDR3 sequences to IMGT reference sequences. For a sequence to be retained, at least a six-nucleotide match to both a V gene segment and a J gene segment was required. A rearrangement counted as productive if the CDR3 had no stop codons and remained in frame with V and J, and every other rearrangement counted as non-productive. CDR3 was defined according to IMGT convention as the region running from the second conserved V-encoded cysteine to the conserved J-encoded phenylalanine. The earlier analysis of 587 of the donors excluded sequences that lacked an unambiguous match to a single V gene segment. In an earlier analysis of 500 to 750 of the donors, V segments were called functional above 56.7% productive rearrangements and were called segregating when the between-donor standard deviation exceeded 5%. A statistical classification framework was built to diagnose cytomegalovirus status from the catalog of TCR beta chain sequences. V and J gene assignment, in a later analysis, came from comparing TCR nucleotide sequences with IMGT/GENE-DB human TR gene sequences. The TCRdist pipeline was used in a later analysis to assign CDR3 sequences and most-parsimonious VDJ recombination scenarios. In a later analysis, every TCR beta chain was defined by the combination of its CDR3 amino acid sequence and its V-gene family, and reads without a unique V-gene family were dropped. In a later analysis, approximately 640 highly shared, low-generation-probability nucleotide sequences were removed to address suspected cross-contamination and a sequencing artifact. In a later analysis, a clonal expansion index was calculated for each public chain from normalized within-repertoire ranks of inferred template counts. In a later analysis, generation probabilities were computed with a VDJ recombination model fitted to out-of-frame rearrangements, and the resulting probabilities were checked against IGoR. In a later analysis, hypergeometric tests were used to score TCR-TCR, TCR-HLA and TCR-CMV co-occurrence, with a repertoire-size bias correction applied to TCR pairs. In a later analysis, false discovery rates were estimated by permuting HLA or CMV assignments 20 times. A later analysis grouped co-occurring TCRs with DBSCAN, adding TCRdist sequence similarity when clustering within HLA-allele-positive subsets. Co-occurrence clustering excluded repertoires with fewer than 30,000 or more than 120,000 public chains, plus five with anomalous nucleotide sharing. TCRdb holds this immuneACCESS table with in-frame rearrangements only. Some clones are missing; in checked studies, unresolved V genes explain under half, and the rest has no known cause. V and J calls and clone size come straight from that table; D and trimming were deduced from the DNA. For this sample there are approximately 130,000 clones; 80% to 85% appear just once. The top ten hold about 0.71% of the sample.

CDR1 is given as SNHLY and CDR2 as FYNNEI, both from the germline V gene. Deletion took 1 base off V and 5 bases off J, with a span of 14 bases between the germline ends. The CDR3 runs 15 amino acids, cysteine and phenylalanine included. Left in the record is the CDR3 DNA by itself, 45 bases read in frame from the first base. This record belongs to a study of cytomegalovirus exposure and HLA in healthy donors (dated by TCRdb to about 2017). Describing the broader study: An earlier analysis of some 600 of the donors reported 276 Gb of sequence data and 117 million unique TCR beta sequences obtained from 150 million to 200 million T cells. About 300 gigabases of sequencing data and tens of millions of unique TCR sequences made up an early release that covered 640 HLA-typed donors. Among the roughly 400 genotyped donors, around 81% belonged to the genetic ancestry cluster associated with self-reported Caucasian donors. The study was designed to test whether signatures of past pathogen exposure could be identified by cataloging public T cell receptors. The study profiled the T cell repertoires of 666 subjects by immunosequencing and related them to cytomegalovirus serostatus. Besides the first cohort of around 670 subjects, a separate validation cohort made up of roughly 130 different subjects was used. High-throughput TCR immunosequencing, statistical association of individual TCRs with disease status, and machine learning were combined to predict cytomegalovirus infection status. In a later analysis, previously published TCR beta repertoires from 550 to 750 donors were re-analyzed and high-resolution HLA genotyping was added so that TCR occurrence patterns could be studied. Rather than using new phenotypic data, the later analysis identified candidate immune exposures from TCR beta sequences and from how often those sequences occurred across donors. In an earlier analysis of a few hundred of the donors, high-throughput TCR beta sequencing was used to judge whether each TCR beta V gene segment behaved as functional or pseudogenic. Donor age, sex, ethnicity and CMV serostatus were collected together with the repertoire data. A later genetic analysis took genome-wide SNP genotypes for about 55% of the 666 donors and used that subset as a discovery cohort. Every repertoire in the discovery cohort had been generated on one and the same sequencing platform. HLA typing included class I and class II loci at four-digit resolution. Typing coverage varied by locus: roughly 629-630 donors for A, B, C, DRB1 and DQB1; roughly 520 for DQA1; more than 600 for DPA1; roughly 450 for DPB1. Four to six DR-DQ haplotypes were handled as single units for association and clustering, since linkage in the cohort was strong. Across 300 to 400 genotyped donors of the cohort, an average of about 200,000 unique TCR beta nucleotide sequences per donor were sequenced, and roughly 20% of those sequences were non-productive.

Summary of the overall study and its limitations: The study gave a list of some 150 TCR beta chains associated with cytomegalovirus. A later analysis associated 17,000 or so TCR beta sequences with specific HLA alleles at a false discovery rate of 0.05. The only immune exposure information available for the cohort was CMV serostatus. Most TCR sequences were seen in very few donors, while some public TCRs were found in many individuals. Only TCR beta chains were sequenced in this cohort, and the absence of alpha or paired-chain data limited detectable features. According to the authors, the approach could potentially be generalized to other disease states and immunological phenotypes. The presence/absence analyses assumed that sequencing depth was roughly uniform across donors, and that assumption may not be true. A later genetic analysis reported fewer N-insertions in productive TCRs among donors in an Asian-associated ancestry cluster than the roughly 620-donor mean. In vitro tests confirmed that a few of the cytomegalovirus-associated TCR beta chains recognize cytomegalovirus antigens. HLA typing was unavailable for some donors at each locus, so association tests used only the typed subset. Approximately 16 rarely observed V segments, including chromosome 9 orphons, were excluded from the earlier analysis of several hundred of the donors because counts were too low. Some IMGT-functional V segments, including TRBV6-2 and TRBV6-3, could not be told apart with the 87-base-pair reads, so those segments were excluded. A group of highly shared sequence variants was considered likely to be a technical artifact of the sequencing pipeline. A later analysis found that most CMV-associated TCR beta chains appeared HLA-restricted, with HLA associations seemingly driven largely by CMV exposure. Correlated functional status among segregating V segments might be attributable to linkage disequilibrium, but an unknown experimental factor could not be ruled out. An association between a missense DCLRE1C variant and V-gene and J-gene trimming of TCR beta chains was found in a later genetic analysis and replicated in an independent cohort. Strong co-occurrence of HLA alleles, especially DR and DQ, made assigning TCR associations to individual alleles difficult. A later analysis found that TCR association rates varied across HLA loci, with DRB1 alleles showing the most associated TCRs and HLA-C alleles the fewest. A further reported finding was that TCR beta sequences accurately predicted the HLA-A and HLA-B alleles for most subjects in the first cohort. In both the original and validation cohorts, the classifier was reported to diagnose cytomegalovirus status with high specificity and sensitivity. Compared with equally common non-associated chains, HLA-associated TCR beta chains in a later analysis were more clonally expanded and had lower generation probabilities. In a later analysis, several top co-occurrence clusters were reported to appear linked to parvovirus B19, influenza, CMV and Epstein-Barr virus. In an earlier analysis of around 600 of the donors, most TCR beta V segments were observed in productive rearrangements about 87% or about 30% of the time, broadly matching IMGT annotations.

The cohort consisted of fewer than 700 healthy bone marrow donors. At the time of sampling, all cohort members were nominally healthy, though unrecorded immune exposures were likely present. The donor tested CMV seronegative and was one of the 352 seronegative cohort members. A peripheral blood sample was provided by each donor, and peripheral blood mononuclear cells were used for TCR beta sequencing. Genomic DNA extraction from the blood cell samples was performed with the Qiagen DNeasy Blood Extraction Kit. The sequence links TRBV2 to TRBJ1-2; TRBD1 is a weak D gene call, 5 bases matching. This clonotype originated in a man between 18 and 35 years old in good health and CMV-seronegative. Material for sequencing was PBMCs. The DNA sequence is TGTGCCAGCAGTGAAGGACGGGCGCGGGGGTATGGCTACACCTTC. Its translation reads: CASSEGRARGYGYTF. Beyond the CDR3, the reference TRBV2 and TRBJ1-2 genes provide the residues; the full variable domain reads: EPEVTQTPSHQVTQMGQEVILRCVPISNHLYFYWYRQILGQKVEFLVSFYNNEISEKSEIFDDQFSVERPDGSNFTLKIRSTKLEDSAMYFCASSEGRARGYGYTFGSGTRLTVV.